The rows below give T cell receptor beta chains drawn from one sample of a study of shared clonotypes between healthy human individuals. This table comes from immunoSEQ multiplex PCR, and its TCRdb copy is limited to in-frame clones, with some not included. The data contain approximately 500,000 clones, about 96% of them seen just once; the ten biggest clones take up 0.05% to 0.07%. The source material was naive CD4+ T cells sorted from blood. These receptors originate from a woman in her 30s in good health. CDR3s include the opening cysteine and the closing phenylalanine or tryptophan. D genes are given only for firm matches. Rows may omit the clone size; those that give it use once, few, many or a size class.

D: TRBD2; length: 21; J: TRBJ2-2; V: TRBV5-1; size: -; DNA: TGCGCCAGCAGCTCGAGACCCCCGGGACTAGCGGGAGGAATGGACACCGGGGAGCTGTTTTTT; CDR3: CASSSRPPGLAGGMDTGELFF
D: -; length: 15; J: TRBJ1-2; V: TRBV19; size: -; DNA: TGTGCCAGTAGTATAGTGCGAACAGCTGACGATGGCTACACCTTC; CDR3: CASSIVRTADDGYTF
D: TRBD1; length: 13; J: TRBJ2-2; V: TRBV11-3; size: -; DNA: TGTGCCAGCAGCCGACAGGGGTCCGGGGAGCTGTTTTTT; CDR3: CASSRQGSGELFF
D: -; length: 13; J: TRBJ1-1; V: TRBV18; size: -; DNA: TGTGCCAGCTCACCGTCAGGAAACACTGAAGCTTTCTTT; CDR3: CASSPSGNTEAFF
D: -; length: 13; J: TRBJ2-7; V: TRBV10-3; size: -; DNA: TGTGCCATCATGTTAATTCTCTGGTACGAGCAGTACTTC; CDR3: CAIMLILWYEQYF
D: TRBD1; length: 16; J: TRBJ2-1; V: TRBV7-9; size: -; DNA: TGTGCCAGCAGCTTAAACTGGGACAGAGTTAACAATGAGCAGTTCTTC; CDR3: CASSLNWDRVNNEQFF
D: -; length: 13; J: TRBJ2-5; V: TRBV7-9; size: -; DNA: TGTGCCAGCAGCTTTCTAGTCCAAGAGACCCAGTACTTC; CDR3: CASSFLVQETQYF
D: TRBD2; length: 16; J: TRBJ2-7; V: TRBV28; size: -; DNA: TGTGCCAGCAGTAATGGACTAGCGGACCACTCCTACGAGCAGTACTTC; CDR3: CASSNGLADHSYEQYF
D: TRBD1; length: 13; J: TRBJ2-7; V: TRBV18; size: -; DNA: TGTGCCAGCTCAACCGGGACAGCCTACGAGCAGTACTTC; CDR3: CASSTGTAYEQYF
D: -; length: 15; J: TRBJ2-3; V: TRBV11-2; size: once; DNA: TGTGCCAGCAGCTCCCGGTACGGAGGCACAGATACGCAGTATTTT; CDR3: CASSSRYGGTDTQYF
D: -; length: 14; J: TRBJ2-2; V: TRBV5-1; size: -; DNA: TGCGCCAGCAGCTTTCAAGGAAACACCGGGGAGCTGTTTTTT; CDR3: CASSFQGNTGELFF
D: -; length: 13; J: TRBJ1-1; V: TRBV18; size: once; DNA: TGTGCCAGCTCACCACAAGGAGATTCTGAAGCTTTCTTT; CDR3: CASSPQGDSEAFF
D: TRBD2; length: 17; J: TRBJ2-3; V: TRBV5-4; size: -; DNA: TGTGCCAGCAGCCTAGGTCTAGCGGGAGGCGGCACAGATACGCAGTATTTT; CDR3: CASSLGLAGGGTDTQYF
D: -; length: 14; J: TRBJ2-7; V: TRBV18; size: -; DNA: TGTGCCAGCTCACCAGATGGGAGCTCCTACGAGCAGTACTTC; CDR3: CASSPDGSSYEQYF
D: TRBD1; length: 19; J: TRBJ1-1; V: TRBV4-1; size: -; DNA: TGCGCCAGCAGCCAAGACTCAGGACAGGGGGGAGTTATGAACACTGAAGCTTTCTTT; CDR3: CASSQDSGQGGVMNTEAFF
D: -; length: 15; J: TRBJ2-1; V: TRBV9; size: -; DNA: TGTGCCAGCAGCGTTTATCGCGGTAACCACAATGAGCAGTTCTTC; CDR3: CASSVYRGNHNEQFF
D: TRBD1; length: 15; J: TRBJ2-1; V: TRBV19; size: once; DNA: TGTGCCAGTAGACCGGGACAGGGGGCGTATAATGAGCAGTTCTTC; CDR3: CASRPGQGAYNEQFF
D: TRBD1; length: 15; J: TRBJ2-2; V: TRBV2; size: -; DNA: TGTGCCAGCAGTGAACAGGGGGCGAACACCGGGGAGCTGTTTTTT; CDR3: CASSEQGANTGELFF
D: -; length: 10; J: TRBJ2-7; V: TRBV28; size: -; DNA: TGTGCCGAATTTGGGTACGAGCAGTACTTC; CDR3: CAEFGYEQYF
D: TRBD2; length: 15; J: TRBJ2-1; V: TRBV7-3; size: -; DNA: TGTGCCAGCAGCCCCGGACTAGCGCACTACAATGAGCAGTTCTTC; CDR3: CASSPGLAHYNEQFF
D: TRBD2; length: 16; J: TRBJ2-7; V: TRBV11-3; size: -; DNA: TGTGCCAGCAGCTTAGTTCCGAGCGGGAGGGCCTACGAGCAGTACTTC; CDR3: CASSLVPSGRAYEQYF
D: -; length: 14; J: TRBJ2-4; V: TRBV9; size: -; DNA: TGTGCCAGCAGCGTAGGGGATTGGAGGAACATTCAGTACTTC; CDR3: CASSVGDWRNIQYF
D: -; length: 20; J: TRBJ2-2; V: TRBV28; size: -; DNA: TGTGCCAGCAGTTTCGTCCTTCGGGCGGGAGTAAAAGGGGGCACCGGGGAGCTGTTTTTT; CDR3: CASSFVLRAGVKGGTGELFF
D: -; length: 13; J: TRBJ2-7; V: TRBV18; size: -; DNA: TGTGCCAGCTCATCGCAGGGATCCTACGAGCAGTACTTC; CDR3: CASSSQGSYEQYF
D: -; length: 11; J: TRBJ2-7; V: TRBV29-1; size: -; DNA: TGCAGCGTTGTCTGGGCCTACGAGCAGTACTTC; CDR3: CSVVWAYEQYF